This T cell receptor (beta chain) was retrieved from a study of T cell responses to AZD1222 COVID-19 vaccine. Method: immunoSEQ multiplex PCR; TCRdb's copy keeps in-frame clones and lacks some. This sample has hundreds of thousands of clones, with 85% to 95% found just once. The CDR3 covers 14 residues. Trimming cost V 4 bases and J 4 bases, with 13 bases left between them. In germline, CDR1 is MNHEY, CDR2 SVGAGI. The specimen was peripheral blood, collected on day 0 of MenACWY control vaccination. The chain links TRBV6-5 to TRBJ1-1, with a weak D call TRBD1 (6 bases). The clonotype originates from an adult in good health. This CDR3 is CASSFRAGVTEAFF. CDR3 bases: TGTGCCAGCAGTTTCAGGGCAGGGGTCACTGAAGCTTTCTTT.